These T cell receptor beta chains were read from a single sample in a study of radiotherapy plus CTLA-4 blockade in lung cancer. Assay used: immunoSEQ multiplex PCR; TCRdb lists only in-frame clones, some missing. The table lists more than 90,000 clones, around 88% of them singletons, with more than 4.5% in the top ten. The material was peripheral blood, obtained from a patient treated with radiotherapy plus ipilimumab. These TCRs come from a human donor with non-small cell lung cancer that progressed on radiotherapy plus ipilimumab. The CDR3 runs from the conserved cysteine through the conserved F or W. Size is stated for part of the rows, as once, few or many counts, or as a class when the clone is expanded.

V gene: TRBV5-1; clone size: -; J gene: TRBJ2-5; CDR3 protein: CASSLEGTAEQETQYF
V gene: TRBV15; clone size: -; J gene: TRBJ2-1; CDR3 protein: CATSRDLGSSFNNEQFF
V gene: TRBV28; clone size: -; J gene: TRBJ1-5; CDR3 protein: CASRPPGQGAFQPQHF
V gene: TRBV5-1; clone size: -; J gene: TRBJ1-5; CDR3 protein: CASSRTVNQPQHF
V gene: TRBV2; clone size: -; J gene: TRBJ2-3; CDR3 protein: CASSVVTRGMDTQYF
V gene: TRBV7-9; clone size: few; J gene: TRBJ2-1; CDR3 protein: CASSSAWSSGNEQFF
V gene: TRBV5-4; clone size: once; J gene: TRBJ2-7; CDR3 protein: CASSSATSGFYEQYF
V gene: TRBV11-2; clone size: -; J gene: TRBJ2-7; CDR3 protein: CASSPIHAGGGTEQYF
V gene: TRBV6-5; clone size: -; J gene: TRBJ1-4; CDR3 protein: CASSYSSGNEKLFF
V gene: TRBV5-8; clone size: once; J gene: TRBJ1-1; CDR3 protein: CASSRQGNTEAFF
V gene: TRBV5-1; clone size: -; J gene: TRBJ2-4; CDR3 protein: CASSLTAGAENIQYF
V gene: TRBV4-1; clone size: -; J gene: TRBJ2-2; CDR3 protein: CASSPSRPLGGELFF
V gene: TRBV5-1; clone size: -; J gene: TRBJ2-1; CDR3 protein: CASSFTSGSTYNEQFF
V gene: TRBV5-1; clone size: -; J gene: TRBJ2-3; CDR3 protein: CASSLGLAGAVGTDTQYF
V gene: TRBV5-8; clone size: -; J gene: TRBJ2-2; CDR3 protein: CASSPDTLLDTGELFF
V gene: TRBV7-7; clone size: -; J gene: TRBJ1-1; CDR3 protein: CASSFRQNTEAFF
V gene: TRBV7-9; clone size: -; J gene: TRBJ2-5; CDR3 protein: CASSQPWTGQETQYF
V gene: TRBV19; clone size: -; J gene: TRBJ1-4; CDR3 protein: CASSTFNRLGEKLFF
V gene: TRBV7-9; clone size: -; J gene: TRBJ1-2; CDR3 protein: CASSPLGGRTGYTF
V gene: TRBV19; clone size: -; J gene: TRBJ2-5; CDR3 protein: CASSIGGETQYF
V gene: TRBV9; clone size: -; J gene: TRBJ1-1; CDR3 protein: CASSSQARNTEAFF
V gene: TRBV11-2; clone size: -; J gene: TRBJ2-7; CDR3 protein: CASSLWVIAEQYF
V gene: TRBV6-1; clone size: -; J gene: TRBJ1-3; CDR3 protein: CASGDRSSGNTIYF
V gene: TRBV6-5; clone size: -; J gene: TRBJ1-5; CDR3 protein: CASSPSNQPQHF
V gene: TRBV6-1; clone size: once; J gene: TRBJ2-1; CDR3 protein: CASSEAKRPSYNEQFF
V gene: TRBV5-5; clone size: -; J gene: TRBJ2-3; CDR3 protein: CASSLGPQPTGTQYF
V gene: TRBV6-6; clone size: few; J gene: TRBJ1-2; CDR3 protein: CASRTVLIYGYTF
V gene: TRBV29-1; clone size: -; J gene: TRBJ1-1; CDR3 protein: CSVPRTGNMNTEAFF
V gene: TRBV21-1; clone size: -; J gene: TRBJ1-2; CDR3 protein: CASSKVPHDGYTF
V gene: TRBV9; clone size: -; J gene: TRBJ2-2; CDR3 protein: CASSVGLAGASTGELFF
V gene: TRBV19; clone size: -; J gene: TRBJ2-1; CDR3 protein: CASSIGSLAGDYNEQFF
V gene: TRBV11-3; clone size: -; J gene: TRBJ2-3; CDR3 protein: CASSLAGDLAQYF
V gene: TRBV18; clone size: -; J gene: TRBJ1-1; CDR3 protein: CASSQQRANTEAFF
V gene: TRBV7-6; clone size: -; J gene: TRBJ1-4; CDR3 protein: CASSHRGSATNEKLFF
V gene: TRBV7-9; clone size: few; J gene: TRBJ2-7; CDR3 protein: CASSLAGTGSEQYF
V gene: TRBV5-1; clone size: -; J gene: TRBJ2-1; CDR3 protein: CASNLSGEQFF
V gene: TRBV18; clone size: -; J gene: TRBJ2-7; CDR3 protein: CASSGGSYEQYF
V gene: TRBV11-2; clone size: -; J gene: TRBJ1-2; CDR3 protein: CASIQIRGAGGYTF
V gene: TRBV6-5; clone size: -; J gene: TRBJ1-5; CDR3 protein: CASSLGRGNQPQHF
V gene: TRBV6-6; clone size: -; J gene: TRBJ2-7; CDR3 protein: CATLGAGIYEQYF
V gene: TRBV4-2; clone size: -; J gene: TRBJ1-4; CDR3 protein: CASSPEPGLLVTEKLFF